This passage covers 12 T cell receptor beta chains from one sample sequenced in a study of sequential checkpoint blockade in melanoma. As for treatment: randomized to nivolumab then ipilimumab (arm A) or the reverse (arm B). Generated by immunoSEQ multiplex PCR, the TCRdb table keeps only in-frame clones and is missing some. Among approximately 40,000 clones, 70% to 90% were seen once, and the ten largest hold around 10%. The sample consisted of CD8+ T cells sorted from blood (inferred from file names), taken from a patient given nivolumab and ipilimumab in sequence. These receptors came from a human donor with melanoma.

The V and J genes are TRBV7-9 and TRBJ2-1; TRBD2 matches 16 bases. J lost 5 bases, V lost 5 bases, and 9 bases had no gene match. Germline-derived CDR1 and CDR2 are SEHNR and FQNEAQ (reference sequence). This CDR3 is built from 18 residues. The CDR3 DNA reads as TGTGCCAGCAGCGGGACTAGCGGGAGGGCCGGTAGAAACAATGAGCAGTTCTTC. Protein sequence: CASSGTSGRAGRNNEQFF.

The chain joins TRBV7-2 to TRBJ1-5; tentatively, D is TRBD1 (5 bases). This CDR3 has 15 residues. CDR1 and CDR2 from the germline V gene are SGHTA and FQGNSA. V lost 5 bases, J lost 0 bases, and 11 bases lay in between. The CDR3 DNA follows: TGTGCCAGCAGCCCAGCGGGGGGTAGCAATCAGCCCCAGCATTTT. Translating it yields CASSPAGGSNQPQHF. Variable domain in full (rest from reference TRBV7-2 and TRBJ1-5): GAGVSQSPSNKVTEKGKDVELRCDPISGHTALYWYRQSLGQGLEFLIYFQGNSAPDKSGLPSDRFSAERTGGSVSTLTIQRTQQEDSAVYLCASSPAGGSNQPQHFGDGTRLSIL.

The rearrangement links TRBV10-3 to TRBJ1-5; D not resolved. Per the germline V gene, CDR1 is ENHRY and CDR2 is SYGVKD. The CDR3 has 15 residues. Trimming left V 0 bases short and J 6 bases short, with 12 bases between. CDR3 amino acids: CAISESMGATQPQHF. The CDR3 DNA reads TGTGCCATCAGTGAGTCTATGGGAGCGACTCAGCCCCAGCATTTT.

The V call is TRBV5-8, the J call TRBJ2-3; TRBD2 is a possible D gene (6 bases). Trimming pared 4 bases from V and 0 bases from J, leaving 12 bases between. The germline V gene encodes CDR1 SGHTS and CDR2 YDEGEE. The CDR3 totals 15 residues. The CDR3 spells CASSPRRGSTDTQYF. CDR3 nucleotide sequence: TGTGCCAGCAGCCCCAGGCGGGGTAGCACAGATACGCAGTATTTT.

This sequence joins TRBV5-1 and TRBJ1-4, with D unresolved. The CDR3 has 16 amino acids. CDR1 and CDR2 (germline): SGHRS, YFSETQ. Deletions cut 1 base from V and 8 bases from J, with 18 bases between. CDR3 in DNA: TGCGCCAGCAGCTTGTATTCAGCCCCGGGTCGGGAAAAACTGTTTTTT. Protein: CASSLYSAPGREKLFF.

This clone was recorded a few times. The chain recombines TRBV5-1 with TRBJ2-7; perhaps TRBD1 as D (6 bases). The CDR3 is 13 residues long. Germline CDR1 and CDR2: SGHRS and YFSETQ. Trimming stripped 5 bases from V and 2 bases from J, with 11 bases between. The DNA for the CDR3 is TGCGCCAGCAGAGGGGACAATCCCTACGAGCAGTACGTC. Residues: CASRGDNPYEQYV.

This clone was observed a few times. V gene TRBV9 combines with J gene TRBJ2-3; maybe TRBD2 (5 bases). The V gene lost 3 bases and the J gene lost 5 bases, with 7 bases spanning the gap. Germline V gene data show CDR1 as SGDLS and CDR2 as YYNGEE. The length of the CDR3 is 12 residues. CDR3 sequence: CASSEEEDTQYF. Written as DNA, the CDR3 is TGTGCCAGCAGCGAGGAGGAAGATACGCAGTATTTT. Filled out from reference TRBV9 and TRBJ2-3, the complete variable domain reads DSGVTQTPKHLITATGQRVTLRCSPRSGDLSVYWYQQSLDQGLQFLIQYYNGEERAKGNILERFSAQQFPDLHSELNLSSLELGDSALYFCASSEEEDTQYFGPGTRLTVL.

The V gene is TRBV7-9, the J gene TRBJ1-5; 7 bases are a match to TRBD1. V lost 7 bases, J lost 4 bases, and 7 bases stayed unmatched. The V gene's germline CDR1 is SEHNR and CDR2 FQNEAQ (reference sequence). The CDR3 contains 14 residues. The CDR3 loop is CASTLGGLNQPQHF. The CDR3 DNA is TGTGCCAGCACTCTAGGGGGCTTAAATCAGCCCCAGCATTTT. The entire variable domain, with the rest obtained from reference TRBV7-9 and TRBJ1-5, is as follows: DTGVSQNPRHKITKRGQNVTFRCDPISEHNRLYWYRQTLGQGPEFLTYFQNEAQLEKSRLLSDRFSAERPKGSFSTLEIQRTEQGDSAMYLCASTLGGLNQPQHFGDGTRLSIL.

This clone was observed a single time. This chain uses TRBV9 with TRBJ2-5, with 12 nucleotides matching TRBD1. The DNA end is a closer match to TRBJ2-7, so the J assignment may be wrong. The CDR3 length is 13 residues. Germline V gene data show CDR1 as SGDLS and CDR2 as YYNGEE. The CDR3 DNA reads TGTGCCAGCGGGGGACAGGGGGCCCACGAGCAGTACTTC. It translates to CASGGQGAHEQYF.

V usage is TRBV9 and J usage is TRBJ2-7; D is uncertain. There are 13 residues in the CDR3. Germline values: CDR1 SGDLS, CDR2 YYNGEE. V dropped 0 bases and J dropped 5 bases, with 9 bases sitting between them. The chain's CDR3 is CASSVDISDEQYV. DNA for the CDR3: TGTGCCAGCAGCGTAGATATCAGCGACGAGCAGTACGTC.

In DNA form, the CDR3 reads TGTGCCAGCAGTGAAGGCCCCAGGGAGGGAGAGACCCAGTACTTC. It encodes CASSEGPREGETQYF. The chain uses TRBV6-1 and TRBJ2-5; 7 nucleotides match TRBD2. Germline V CDR1 and CDR2: MNHNS, SASEGT. Trimming removed 1 base from V and 4 bases from J; junction bases left unmatched: 6. The CDR3 totals 15 residues.

The genes are TRBV2 and TRBJ1-2, with 9 bases matching TRBD1. Germline trimming cut 7 bases from V and 7 bases from J; bases unmatched to any gene: 13. Germline-derived CDR1 and CDR2 are SNHLY and FYNNEI. The CDR3 has 15 amino acids. The CDR3 nucleotides are TGTGCCAGCATACAACCGGGACAGGGTCTCTCTGGCTACACCTTC. It specifies CASIQPGQGLSGYTF.